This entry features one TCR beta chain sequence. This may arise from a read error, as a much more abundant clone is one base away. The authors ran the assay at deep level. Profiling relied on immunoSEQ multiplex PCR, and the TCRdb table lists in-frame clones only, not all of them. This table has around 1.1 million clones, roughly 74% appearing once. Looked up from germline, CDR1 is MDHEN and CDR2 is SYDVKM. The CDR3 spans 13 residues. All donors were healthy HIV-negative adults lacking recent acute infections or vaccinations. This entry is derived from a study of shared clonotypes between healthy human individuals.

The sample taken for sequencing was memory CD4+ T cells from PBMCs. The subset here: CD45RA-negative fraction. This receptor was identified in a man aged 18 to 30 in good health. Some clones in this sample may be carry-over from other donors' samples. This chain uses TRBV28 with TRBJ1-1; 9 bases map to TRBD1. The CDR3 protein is CASSLGQGTGAFF. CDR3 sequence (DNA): TGTGCCAGCAGCCTGGGACAGGGTACTGGAGCTTTCTTT.